One sample yielded the 31 T cell receptor beta chains listed below, sequenced in a study of T cell responses to AZD1222 COVID-19 vaccine. This table comes from immunoSEQ multiplex PCR, and its TCRdb copy is limited to in-frame clones, with some not included. The sample carries about 120,000 clones, about 90% recorded once. The starting material was peripheral blood, obtained on day 0 of AZD1222 vaccination. Every receptor here comes from an adult in good health.

This clone was counted between two and nine times. This sequence joins TRBV3-1 (or the pseudogene TRBV3-2) and TRBJ2-1; D not certain. Germline V CDR1 and CDR2: LGHDT, YNNKEL (reference sequence). Trimming cost V 1 base and J 8 bases, with 9 bases left between them. This CDR3 comprises 13 residues. CDR3 region: CASSQVAAYEQFF. The CDR3 DNA follows: TGTGCCAGCAGCCAAGTAGCTGCTTATGAGCAGTTCTTC.

The chain is built from TRBV28 and TRBJ2-1, with D perhaps TRBD1 or TRBD2 (5 bases each). This CDR3 has 14 residues. Germline loops: CDR1 MDHEN, CDR2 SYDVKM. Trimming removed 6 bases at V and 1 base at J, with 10 bases between. The CDR3 DNA follows: TGTGCCAGCAGCCCCTGGGGGTCCTACAATGAGCAGTTCTTC. Translation gives CASSPWGSYNEQFF. The full variable domain, rest sourced from reference TRBV28 and TRBJ2-1, is DVKVTQSSRYLVKRTGEKVFLECVQDMDHENMFWYRQDPGLGLRLIYFSYDVKMKEKGDIPEGYSVSREKKERFSLILESASTNQTSMYLCASSPWGSYNEQFFGPGTRLTVL.

The J gene is TRBJ2-1, the V gene TRBV5-4; TRBD2 matches 9 bases. Unmatched junction bases numbered 5, after V lost 2 bases and J lost 5 bases. This CDR3 is 15 amino acids long. CDR1 is SGHNT and CDR2 is YYREEE in the germline V gene (reference sequence). The CDR3 DNA follows: TGTGCCAGCAGCTTCATAGCGGGAGTCCACAATGAGCAGTTCTTC. It encodes CASSFIAGVHNEQFF.

V gene TRBV9 combines with J gene TRBJ2-7; tentatively, D is TRBD1 (6 bases). The CDR3 runs to 13 residues. Germline V gene data show CDR1 as SGDLS and CDR2 as YYNGEE. V was pared by 4 bases and J by 5 bases, with 13 bases between. The CDR3, as DNA: TGTGCCAGCAGCCCAGATCAGGGGAACGAGCAGTACTTC. It encodes CASSPDQGNEQYF.

This chain joins TRBV21-1 and TRBJ1-2; TRBD1 reflects the table's D call only, with no check against the DNA. TRBV21-1 counts as a pseudogene. The CDR3 contains 18 residues. CDR3 coding DNA: TGTGCCAGCAGCAAAAGGTGTGACAGGGGGATCTTAAGGTATGGCTACACCTTC. This gives the protein CASSKRCDRGILRYGYTF.

This chain uses TRBV10-3 with TRBJ2-3, with 7 bases aligning to TRBD2. V was clipped by 6 bases and J by 6 bases; unmatched bases: 12. CDR1 and CDR2 (germline): ENHRY, SYGVKD. This CDR3 region has 15 residues. The CDR3 DNA is TGTGCCATCAGGCCTGGGGGGGATCTTTCGGATACGCAGTATTTT. Translating gives CAIRPGGDLSDTQYF.

A single count supports this clone. The rearrangement uses TRBV4-2 and TRBJ1-2; weak D call: TRBD1 (6 bases). Germline V lookup: CDR1 LGHNA, CDR2 YNFKEQ. Trimming took 0 bases from V and 6 from J, leaving 23 bases between them. The CDR3 covers 18 residues. The DNA of the CDR3 is TGTGCCAGCAGCCAAGATACCCCCGGACGAGGCAGGGGAGATGGCTACACCTTC. Translating it yields CASSQDTPGRGRGDGYTF.

This clone was found once. The chain employs TRBV4-2 and TRBJ2-7; D possibly corresponds to TRBD1 (5 bases). Trimming took 0 bases from V and 3 from J, leaving 6 bases between them. The CDR3 sequence is 13 residues long. Germline assignment: CDR1 LGHNA and CDR2 YNFKEQ. CDR3 nucleotides: TGTGCCAGCAGCCAAGATCAGGGCTACGAGCAGTACTTC. As protein: CASSQDQGYEQYF.

V usage is TRBV19 and J usage is TRBJ1-2; D not certain. The CDR3 is made up of 14 amino acids. V lost 1 base and J lost 6, with 12 bases in between. The germline V gene encodes CDR1 LNHDA and CDR2 SQIVND (reference sequence). This CDR3 reads CASSIGGLEHGYTF. DNA of the CDR3: TGTGCCAGTAGTATAGGGGGATTGGAGCATGGCTACACCTTC.

The chain carries TRBV2 and TRBJ1-4, with 8 bases identical to TRBD1. V lost 1 base, J lost 10 bases, and 5 bases stayed unmatched. Germline lookup yields CDR1 SNHLY and CDR2 FYNNEI. CDR3 length: 14 amino acids. The CDR3 sequence is CASSEGRGRRKLFF. The CDR3 coding sequence is TGTGCCAGCAGTGAAGGCAGGGGGCGAAGAAAACTGTTTTTT.

This clone was seen more than once but under ten times. The chain joins TRBV25-1 to TRBJ1-1; 8 nucleotides line up with TRBD1. CDR3 length: 17 residues. Germline trimming cut 5 bases from V and 4 bases from J; bases unmatched to any gene: 15. Germline V CDR1 and CDR2: MGHDK, SYGVNS. The chain's CDR3 is CASSSAHGQGGSTEAFF. CDR3 DNA: TGTGCCAGCAGTTCGGCACACGGACAGGGTGGGAGCACTGAAGCTTTCTTT.

This rearrangement joins TRBV11-3 to TRBJ2-2; TRBD1 might be the D (5 bases). This CDR3 spans 14 amino acids. CDR1 SGHNT and CDR2 YENEEA come from the germline V gene. With 5 bases removed from V and 1 base from J, the gap between germline ends came to 8 bases. CDR3 protein: CASSTTVNTGELFF. DNA of the CDR3: TGTGCCAGCAGCACGACAGTGAACACCGGGGAGCTGTTTTTT.

The chain carries TRBV5-4 and TRBJ1-4; D gene unclear. Per the germline V gene, CDR1 is SGHNT and CDR2 is YYREEE (reference sequence). The CDR3 has 15 amino acids. V lost 7 bases, J lost 1 base, and 14 bases lay in between. In DNA form, the CDR3 reads TGTGCCAGCCAAAACTTCGAACAAACTAATGAAAAACTGTTTTTT. Its protein is CASQNFEQTNEKLFF.

The chain has TRBV27 and TRBJ2-7; weak D call: TRBD1 (6 bases). This CDR3 spans 14 amino acids. V was pared by 5 bases and J by 2 bases, with 13 bases between. The germline V gene has CDR1 MNHEY and CDR2 SMNVEV (reference sequence). The CDR3 loop reads CASSPLGQTYEQYF. The CDR3 region has the DNA TGTGCCAGCAGTCCCCTAGGACAGACCTACGAGCAGTACTTC.

CDR3 nucleotide sequence: TGTGCCAGCAGTTACACCCACGGTTCACCCCTCCACTTT. It translates to CASSYTHGSPLHF. This chain links TRBV6-5 with TRBJ1-6; D is undetermined. Germline CDR1 is MNHEY and CDR2 is SVGAGI. The CDR3 spans 13 residues. V shed 2 bases and J shed 9 bases, with 8 bases lying between them.

The rearrangement uses TRBV7-9 and TRBJ2-7; either TRBD1 or TRBD2 may fit D (6 bases each). CDR1 SEHNR and CDR2 FQNEAQ come from the germline V gene (reference sequence). Trimming shortened V by 5 bases and J by 8 bases, and 31 bases separated the two germline ends. This CDR3 region has 18 residues. CDR3 region: CASSPHRPGRRGDMKQYF. The CDR3 DNA reads as TGTGCCAGCAGCCCCCATCGACCGGGACGAAGGGGGGATATGAAGCAGTACTTC.

The chain joins TRBV3-1 (or the pseudogene TRBV3-2) to TRBJ2-1, with 13 bases that match TRBD2. This CDR3 comprises 18 residues. Germline V CDR1 and CDR2: LGHDT, YNNKEL (reference sequence). J was trimmed by 4 bases and V by 3 bases; bases with no gene match: 9. The CDR3 is CASSHRLAGGYFYNEQFF. The CDR3 nucleotides read TGTGCCAGCAGCCATAGACTAGCGGGAGGCTACTTTTACAATGAGCAGTTCTTC.

The CDR3 sequence is CASSLGANSPLHF. DNA for the CDR3: TGTGCCAGCAGTCTGGGGGCGAATTCACCCCTCCACTTT. The rearrangement joins TRBV6-4 to TRBJ1-6, with D possibly being TRBD1 (6 bases). CDR1 is MRHNA, CDR2 SNTAGT, per germline. V gave up 5 bases and J gave up 7 bases, with 9 bases separating them. There are 13 residues in the CDR3.

The V call is TRBV18, the J call TRBJ1-5; D not certain. The CDR3 covers 15 residues. The germline gives CDR1 KGHSH, CDR2 LQKENI. The germline V and J ends were trimmed by 0 bases and 0 bases, with 6 bases remaining between them. Here the CDR3 DNA reads TGTGCCAGCTCACCACCCGGGGTTAGCAATCAGCCCCAGCATTTT. Its protein product is CASSPPGVSNQPQHF. Based on the CDR3 plus reference TRBV18 and TRBJ1-5, the full variable domain is NAGVMQNPRHLVRRRGQEARLRCSPMKGHSHVYWYRQLPEEGLKFMVYLQKENIIDESGMPKERFSAEFPKEGPSILRIQQVVRGDSAAYFCASSPPGVSNQPQHFGDGTRLSIL.

The genes are TRBV30 and TRBJ1-2; no definite D call. This CDR3 spans 15 amino acids. V lost 1 base, J lost 1 base, and 13 bases lay in between. Germline lookup yields CDR1 GTSNPN and CDR2 SVGIG (reference sequence). CDR3 sequence (DNA): TGTGCCTGGAGTGGGAGGATCCGCTTTAACTATGGCTACACCTTC. Residues: CAWSGRIRFNYGYTF.

The chain employs TRBV27 and TRBJ2-7; 7 nucleotides line up with TRBD1. Germline V gene sequence: CDR1 MNHEY, CDR2 SMNVEV (reference sequence). There are 13 residues in the CDR3. After removal of 6 bases from V and 1 base from J, the junction contained 3 bases not matched to a gene. Written as DNA, the CDR3 is TGTGCCAGCAGGACAGGGAAATCCTACGAGCAGTACTTC. Translated: CASRTGKSYEQYF.

This chain connects TRBV28 to TRBJ1-2; TRBD1 is a possible D gene (6 bases). The CDR3 is made up of 12 amino acids. CDR1 and CDR2 (germline): MDHEN, SYDVKM. V lost 5 bases to trimming and J lost 7 bases, with 11 bases between them. CDR3 amino acids: CASSIQGGGYTF. DNA of the CDR3: TGTGCCAGCAGTATACAGGGTGGTGGCTACACCTTC.

The CDR3 DNA follows: TGTGCCAGCACACGGACTAGCGGGAGGCACTACGAGCAGTACTTC. Translation gives CASTRTSGRHYEQYF. This chain connects TRBV6-5 to TRBJ2-7; 14 positions match TRBD2. The CDR3 loop spans 15 amino acids. Trimming took 7 bases from V and 3 from J; bases not matched to a gene: 5. The germline CDR1 and CDR2 sequences are MNHEY and SVGAGI.

This chain joins TRBV5-1 and TRBJ2-7, with no clear D. CDR1 SGHRS and CDR2 YFSETQ come from the germline V gene. V dropped 2 bases and J dropped 0 bases, with 12 bases sitting between them. The CDR3 runs to 15 residues. CDR3 loop: CASSFGNPGSYEQYF. Written as DNA, the CDR3 is TGCGCCAGCAGCTTCGGCAACCCTGGCTCCTACGAGCAGTACTTC.

This chain uses TRBV6-1 with TRBJ2-7; D is undetermined. The CDR3 length is 13 residues. Germline CDR1 is MNHNS and CDR2 is SASEGT. The V and J ends lost 2 bases and 2 bases respectively, with 7 bases between them. Written as DNA, the CDR3 is TGTGCCAGCAGTGAAATCCTTACCTACGAGCAGTACTTC. Translated, it gives CASSEILTYEQYF.

The rearrangement joins TRBV6-1 to TRBJ1-1; no clear D gene. CDR1 is MNHNS and CDR2 is SASEGT in the germline V gene. Trimming removed 2 bases from V and 7 bases from J, with 20 bases in between. CDR3 length equals 16 residues. CDR3 bases: TGTGCCAGCAGTGAATCCGGCAGACTTCGGGGAATTGAAGCTTTCTTT. Protein: CASSESGRLRGIEAFF.

The sample holds a few counts of this clone. The rearrangement uses TRBV7-2 and TRBJ1-3; unclear D gene. Germline CDR1 reads SGHTA; CDR2 reads FQGNSA. V was pared by 5 bases and J by 0 bases, with 11 bases between. The CDR3 runs to 15 residues. CDR3 sequence reads: CASSRDTSSGNTIYF. The CDR3 bases are TGTGCCAGCAGCCGTGACACTAGCTCTGGAAACACCATATATTTT.

The chain combines TRBV10-3 with TRBJ1-6; D ambiguous. Trimming cost V 4 bases and J 0 bases, with 7 bases left between them. CDR1 is ENHRY, CDR2 SYGVKD, per germline. This CDR3 contains 15 residues. CDR3 residues: CAISGRSSYNSPLHF. Written as DNA, the CDR3 is TGTGCCATCAGTGGCCGGAGCTCCTATAATTCACCCCTCCACTTT.

This sequence joins TRBV7-7 and TRBJ2-2, with D possibly being TRBD2 (6 bases). Germline V gives CDR1 SSHAT, CDR2 FNYEAQ (reference sequence). The CDR3 contains 15 residues. V lost 4 bases and J lost 4, with 13 bases in between. For the CDR3, the DNA is TGTGCCAGCAGCTCCGGGACTTTTCCCACCGGGGAGCTGTTTTTT. Its translation is CASSSGTFPTGELFF.

The chain combines TRBV2 with TRBJ2-2; D may be TRBD1 or TRBD2 (6 bases each). From germline, CDR1 is SNHLY and CDR2 FYNNEI. The CDR3 contains 15 residues. V lost 7 bases and J 0 bases, leaving 12 bases between the germline ends. The chain's CDR3 is CASNLGGANTGELFF. The CDR3 DNA reads TGTGCCAGCAACCTGGGGGGCGCGAACACCGGGGAGCTGTTTTTT.

The rearrangement uses TRBV13 and TRBJ2-7; 10 nucleotides agree with TRBD1. Germline values: CDR1 PRHDT, CDR2 FYEKMQ (reference sequence). The CDR3 contains 18 residues. Trimming cost V 1 base and J 6 bases; bases outside gene matches: 15. The CDR3 sequence is CASSLDSDRGRLGGEQYF. Written as DNA, the CDR3 is TGTGCCAGCAGCTTAGATTCTGACAGGGGGCGCCTCGGGGGCGAGCAGTACTTC.